The 19 T cell receptor beta chains listed next were all sequenced from one sample in a study of T-cell reconstitution after alpha-beta-depleted transplantation in children. Preparation of the TCRbeta library used unique molecular identifiers. Each CDR3 protein is one row after TCRdb ran MiXCR on the PCR reads. This sample has 350,000 to 400,000 distinct CDR3 sequences, with 13% found just once. The source material was PBMCs, sampled from the stem cell graft. The receptors were sampled from a human donor who donated a stem cell graft to a child with Fanconi anemia.

This clonotype was seen repeatedly, ten times or more. The chain combines TRBV20-1 with TRBJ2-7; perhaps TRBD2 as D (5 bases). Trimming left V 4 bases short and J 0 bases short, with 13 bases between. Germline CDR1 is DFQATT and CDR2 is SNEGSKA (reference sequence). The CDR3 is made up of 14 amino acids. CDR3 amino acids: CSAIRGSRSYEQYF. CDR3 bases: TGCAGTGCTATTCGGGGTTCTCGCTCCTACGAGCAGTACTTC.

This clonotype appeared a few times. V and J are TRBV25-1 and TRBJ2-5; D remains unclear. CDR1 and CDR2 from the germline V gene are MGHDK and SYGVNS. V lost 3 bases and J lost 1, with 12 bases in between. The CDR3 extends over 15 amino acids. CDR3 DNA: TGTGCCAGCAGTGAGGAAACAGTAGGCCAAGAGACCCAGTACTTC. Protein product: CASSEETVGQETQYF.

V gene TRBV6-5 combines with J gene TRBJ1-6; TRBD1 aligns across 8 bases. This CDR3 comprises 16 residues. Germline V gene lookup returns CDR1 MNHEY and CDR2 SVGAGI. Trimming took 0 bases from V and 7 from J; bases not matched to a gene: 5. CDR3 nucleotides: TGTGCCAGCAGTTACTCGGTACAGGGGGAGAATTCACCCCTCCACTTT. Amino acids: CASSYSVQGENSPLHF.

This clonotype occurred a few times. The CDR3 DNA reads TGTGCCAGCAGCCCAAAGGGGACTAGCACAGATACGCAGTATTTT. Translating it yields CASSPKGTSTDTQYF. The V and J genes are TRBV3-1 and TRBJ2-3; D is possibly TRBD2 (6 bases). Trimming stripped 4 bases from V and 0 bases from J, with 11 bases between. The CDR3 is made up of 15 amino acids. Germline CDR1 LGHDT, CDR2 YNNKEL (reference sequence).

This clonotype was seen many times. This CDR3 is CASRKGQGGWVNEQFF. The CDR3 bases are TGTGCCAGCAGGAAGGGACAGGGGGGATGGGTGAATGAGCAGTTCTTC. The J gene is TRBJ2-1, the V gene TRBV5-8, with 11 nucleotides matching TRBD1. Germline V gives CDR1 SGHTS, CDR2 YDEGEE. This CDR3 spans 16 amino acids. The junction had 11 bases not matched to a gene; V was cut back by 5 bases and J by 7 bases.

This clonotype was picked up a small number of times. This sequence joins TRBV6-5 and TRBJ2-1, with 12 positions matching TRBD2. This CDR3 is built from 17 residues. From germline, CDR1 is MNHEY and CDR2 SVGAGI. V lost 0 bases and J lost 11; bases outside the gene matches: 11. The CDR3 DNA reads TGTGCCAGCAGTTACTCTCGACTAGCGGGGGAAGGGTATAAGCAGTTCTTC. This encodes CASSYSRLAGEGYKQFF.

The gene calls are TRBV10-3 and TRBJ2-4; tentative D call: TRBD1 (6 bases). This CDR3 has 14 amino acids. The V end lost 3 bases, the J end lost 3 bases, and 9 bases lay between the germline ends. The germline V gene has CDR1 ENHRY and CDR2 SYGVKD. Here the CDR3 reads CAISDPTGKNIQYF. CDR3 in DNA: TGTGCCATCAGTGATCCGACAGGCAAAAACATTCAGTACTTC.

CDR3 protein: CASSYGFSTEAFF. CDR3 nucleotide sequence: TGTGCCAGCAGTTACGGCTTTTCCACTGAAGCTTTCTTT. The gene calls are TRBV6-2 or TRBV6-3 and TRBJ1-1; D not certain. Germline V CDR1 and CDR2: MNHEY, SVGEGT. V lost 2 bases, J lost 4 bases, and 8 bases lay in between. The CDR3 is 13 amino acids.

In this sample, this clonotype turned up many times. The V and J genes are TRBV29-1 and TRBJ1-2, with D possibly TRBD1 on 5 matching bases. The CDR3 totals 14 residues. Germline V gene lookup returns CDR1 SQVTM and CDR2 ANQGSEA. V was clipped by 5 bases and J by 1 base, with 14 bases between them. The CDR3 DNA follows: TGCAGCGTTTGGGACCCAGGAGTTAACTATGGCTACACCTTC. Its protein is CSVWDPGVNYGYTF. Full variable domain (remainder filled in from reference TRBV29-1 and TRBJ1-2): SAVISQKPSRDICQRGTSLTIQCQVDSQVTMMFWYRQQPGQSLTLIATANQGSEATYESGFVIDKFPISRPNLTFSTLTVSNMSPEDSSIYLCSVWDPGVNYGYTFGSGTRLTVV.

This clonotype occurred many times. One junction end does not reproduce the germline sequence, and a read error may be involved. This chain joins TRBV10-3 and TRBJ1-1; D not resolved. Germline assignment: CDR1 ENHRY and CDR2 SYGVKD. The CDR3 runs 13 residues. This chain's CDR3 is CAVRTYENTEAFF. In DNA, the CDR3 is TGTGCCGTCAGGACGTATGAGAACACTGAAGCTTTCTTT.

This clonotype was counted between two and nine times. This chain connects TRBV20-1 to TRBJ1-2, with 7 bases identical to TRBD1. In germline, CDR1 is DFQATT, CDR2 SNEGSKA (reference sequence). This CDR3 is built from 12 residues. In DNA form, the CDR3 reads TGCAGCTGGGACAGTTTAAACTATGGCTACACCTTC. The encoded protein is CSWDSLNYGYTF.

In this sample, this clonotype turned up many times. This chain connects TRBV18 to TRBJ2-1; TRBD1 matches at 9 bases. This CDR3 has 16 amino acids. V lost 3 bases and J lost 2; bases outside the gene matches: 5. Germline V gives CDR1 KGHSH, CDR2 LQKENI. The CDR3 loop reads CASSPLDRGTYNEQFF. The DNA for the CDR3 is TGTGCCAGCTCACCTTTGGACAGGGGCACCTACAATGAGCAGTTCTTC.

This clonotype has a count of ten or more. This chain uses TRBV29-1 with TRBJ2-2, with unresolved D. V was trimmed by 4 bases and J by 0 bases, leaving 9 bases between them. This CDR3 contains 14 residues. Germline V gene data show CDR1 as SQVTM and CDR2 as ANQGSEA. CDR3 loop: CSVAARTNTGELFF. The DNA for the CDR3 is TGCAGCGTTGCCGCGCGTACGAACACCGGGGAGCTGTTTTTT.

Only a few counts were recorded for this clonotype. CDR3 amino acids: CASSLELAGRADTQYF. The CDR3, as DNA: TGCGCCAGCAGCTTGGAGCTAGCGGGGAGGGCAGATACGCAGTATTTT. The chain is built from TRBV5-1 and TRBJ2-3; 9 nucleotides match TRBD2. Germline V gives CDR1 SGHRS, CDR2 YFSETQ. This CDR3 spans 16 amino acids. V was clipped by 0 bases and J by 4 bases; unmatched bases: 6. Combining the CDR3 with reference TRBV5-1 and TRBJ2-3 gives the whole variable domain KAGVTQTPRYLIKTRGQQVTLSCSPISGHRSVSWYQQTPGQGLQFLFEYFSETQRNKGNFPGRFSGRQFSNSRSEMNVSTLELGDSALYLCASSLELAGRADTQYFGPGTRLTVL.

The CDR3 is CASSYSGQGGTEAFF. The DNA for the CDR3 is TGTGCCAGCAGTTATTCGGGACAGGGGGGCACTGAAGCTTTCTTT. This chain joins TRBV27 and TRBJ1-1, with 11 bases lining up with TRBD1. This CDR3 comprises 15 residues. Trimming took 4 bases from V and 4 from J; bases not matched to a gene: 5. Germline V lookup: CDR1 MNHEY, CDR2 SMNVEV (reference sequence).

The chain has TRBV28 and TRBJ1-5; no reliable D call. CDR3 length equals 14 residues. V was trimmed by 3 bases and J by 0 bases, leaving 6 bases between them. Per the germline V gene, CDR1 is MDHEN and CDR2 is SYDVKM. CDR3: CASSFSYSNQPQHF. DNA of the CDR3: TGTGCCAGCAGTTTTAGTTATAGCAATCAGCCCCAGCATTTT.

This clonotype was seen more than once but under ten times. The chain joins TRBV20-1 to TRBJ2-7, with unresolved D. The CDR3 length is 15 residues. Trimming took 2 bases from V and 0 from J, leaving 14 bases between them. Germline CDR1 and CDR2: DFQATT and SNEGSKA (reference sequence). CDR3 region: CSARTYSLSSYEQYF. For the CDR3, the DNA is TGCAGTGCTAGAACTTACAGTCTCAGCTCCTACGAGCAGTACTTC.

The chain combines TRBV9 with TRBJ1-6, with TRBD1 matching 8 bases. The germline V gene has CDR1 SGDLS and CDR2 YYNGEE. The junction had 7 bases not matched to a gene; V was cut back by 4 bases and J by 10 bases. The CDR3 totals 14 residues. The CDR3 sequence is CASSPATGESPLHF. CDR3 coding DNA: TGTGCCAGCAGCCCCGCGACAGGGGAATCACCCCTCCACTTT. Using reference TRBV9 and TRBJ1-6 for the parts outside the CDR3, the full variable domain is DSGVTQTPKHLITATGQRVTLRCSPRSGDLSVYWYQQSLDQGLQFLIQYYNGEERAKGNILERFSAQQFPDLHSELNLSSLELGDSALYFCASSPATGESPLHFGNGTRLTVT.

The chain combines TRBV20-1 with TRBJ1-1; no clear D. Germline CDR1 reads DFQATT; CDR2 reads SNEGSKA (reference sequence). The CDR3 runs to 13 residues. Trimming stripped 3 bases from V and 0 bases from J, with 8 bases between. CDR3 sequence reads: CSARGSLNTEAFF. The CDR3 region has the DNA TGCAGTGCTAGGGGCAGCTTGAACACTGAAGCTTTCTTT.